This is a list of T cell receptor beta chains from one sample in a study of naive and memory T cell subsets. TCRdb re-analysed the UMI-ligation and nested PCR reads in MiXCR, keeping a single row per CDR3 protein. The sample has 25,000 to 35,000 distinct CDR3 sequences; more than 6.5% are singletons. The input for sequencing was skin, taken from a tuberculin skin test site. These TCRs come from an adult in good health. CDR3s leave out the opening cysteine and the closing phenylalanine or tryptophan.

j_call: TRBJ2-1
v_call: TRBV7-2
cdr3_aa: ASSLVGLEQF

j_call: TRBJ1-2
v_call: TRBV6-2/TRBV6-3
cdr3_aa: ASRTGVYGYT

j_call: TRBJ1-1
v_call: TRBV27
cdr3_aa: ASGGGGGPLNTEAF

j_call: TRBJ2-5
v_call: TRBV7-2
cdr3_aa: ASSRFGSQETQY

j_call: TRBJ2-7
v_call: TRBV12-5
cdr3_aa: ASQHDRAGYEQY

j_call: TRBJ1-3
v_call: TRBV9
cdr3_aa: ASSEGHNSGNTIY

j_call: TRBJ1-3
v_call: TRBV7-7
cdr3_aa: ASSLDGADGNTIY

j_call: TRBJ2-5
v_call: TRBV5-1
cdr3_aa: ASSFGTVQETQY

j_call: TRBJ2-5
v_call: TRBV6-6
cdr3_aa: ASSHPPGPRLRQETQY

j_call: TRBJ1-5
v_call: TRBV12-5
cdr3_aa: ASVQDRGSNQPQH

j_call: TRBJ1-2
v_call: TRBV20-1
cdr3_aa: SALGLKTNYGYT

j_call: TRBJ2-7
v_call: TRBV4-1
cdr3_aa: ASSLAEGQENVGQY

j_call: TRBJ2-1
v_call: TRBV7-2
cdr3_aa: ASSFPQRGTSGGTYNEQF

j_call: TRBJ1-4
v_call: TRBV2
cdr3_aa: ASSEDSSLNEKLF

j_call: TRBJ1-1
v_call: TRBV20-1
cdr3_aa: SASYPGMNTEAF

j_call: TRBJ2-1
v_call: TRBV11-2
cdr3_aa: ASSLYFNSHNEQF

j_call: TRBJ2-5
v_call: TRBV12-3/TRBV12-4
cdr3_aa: ASSLWGTSQETQY

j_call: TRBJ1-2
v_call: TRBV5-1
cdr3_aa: ASSLDTGQGAYGYT

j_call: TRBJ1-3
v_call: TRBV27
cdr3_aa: ASSSSRGLSGNTIY

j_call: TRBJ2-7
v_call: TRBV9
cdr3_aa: ASSVTGGDEQY

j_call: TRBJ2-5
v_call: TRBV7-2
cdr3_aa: ASSLAEARD

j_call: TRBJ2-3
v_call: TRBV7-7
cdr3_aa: ASSDTGPRQY

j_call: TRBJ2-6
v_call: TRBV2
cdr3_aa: ASTRDTQLSGANVLT

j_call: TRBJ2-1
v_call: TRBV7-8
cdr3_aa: ASSYGTGVGDEQF

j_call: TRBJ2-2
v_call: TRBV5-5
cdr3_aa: ASSSPSTQGAGELF

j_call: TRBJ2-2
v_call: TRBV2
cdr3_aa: ATDRGGELF

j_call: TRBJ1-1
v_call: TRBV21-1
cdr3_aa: ASSKGDSRNTEAL